The present T cell receptor beta chain was sequenced within a study of T cells in Graves' hyperthyroidism and ophthalmopathy. Study as a whole: Peripheral blood sampling occurred at initial diagnosis, before any treatment. Findings and caveats of the study: Most expanded thyroid clonotypes above 0.001 recurred in blood.

Each diagnosis was grounded in clinical symptoms, serum thyroxine and TRAb, thyroid ultrasound, and orbital computed tomography. PBMCs were sourced from roughly 10 ml fresh peripheral blood. Amplified TCR beta CDR3 regions came from RNA transcripts. A first-round RT-PCR of the TCR CDR3 used the HTBI primer set. TCRdb itself ran the multiplex PCR reads through MiXCR, one entry per CDR3 protein. The table shows about 530,000 distinct CDR3 sequences, with roughly a sixth occurring only once. For this clonotype: Its antigen is not known.

Trimming removed 1 base from V and 0 bases from J, with 7 bases in between. Germline loops: CDR1 SEHNR, CDR2 FQNEAQ (reference sequence). The CDR3 has 15 residues. The source of this sequence is a young woman with Graves' ophthalmopathy. The sequenced material came from blood. This chain joins TRBV7-9 and TRBJ1-3; D perhaps matches TRBD1 (5 bases). The CDR3: CASSLDRPSGNTIYF. In nucleotides, the CDR3 is TGTGCCAGCAGCTTAGACAGGCCCTCTGGAAACACCATATATTTT.